This T cell receptor (beta chain) was sequenced for a study of T cells in Graves' hyperthyroidism and ophthalmopathy. Germline V gives CDR1 WNHNN, CDR2 SYGVQD (reference sequence). J lost 8 bases, V lost 7 bases, and 7 bases had no gene match. This CDR3 spans 14 amino acids. The TCR beta CDR3 regions underwent amplification using RNA transcripts as the source. HTBI primers were the set used in a first-round RT-PCR of the TCR CDR3. TCRdb reanalysed the multiplex PCR reads using MiXCR and keeps one entry per CDR3 protein. The table includes fewer than 250,000 distinct CDR3 sequences, about a sixth detected once. This clonotype was picked up many times.

The rearrangement uses TRBV10-1 and TRBJ2-1; 11 nucleotides align to TRBD2. The receptor comes from a woman aged 18-35 years with Graves' ophthalmopathy. Material for sequencing was blood. CDR3 in DNA: TGCGCCAGCACGTCAGGACTAGCGGGCGATGAGCAGTTCTTC. Protein product: CASTSGLAGDEQFF.